These 32 T cell receptor beta chains came from one sample sequenced in a study of CD8 T cells in Susac syndrome. It was with random hexamers that roughly 0.45 to 1 ug RNA was reverse transcribed. TCRdb re-called the immunoSEQ multiplex PCR reads through MiXCR, storing one row per CDR3 protein. The profile covers about 110,000 distinct CDR3 sequences, with roughly 97% appearing a single time and approximately 0.092% taken by the ten largest. Sequencing input: CD4+ T cells from PBMCs. These receptor sequences come from a human donor in good health.

The chain couples TRBV3-1 to TRBJ2-4; D remains ambiguous. From germline, CDR1 is LGHDT and CDR2 YNNKEL (reference sequence). This CDR3 comprises 14 residues. Between the trimmed V and J ends, which lost 0 bases and 6 bases, there was a span of 9 bases. CDR3 coding DNA: TGTGCCAGCAGCCAAGACGCCGGGCTAAACATTCAGTACTTC. This sequence encodes CASSQDAGLNIQYF.

J is TRBJ2-7 and V is TRBV12-3 or TRBV12-4; 7 bases agree with TRBD1. The CDR3 has 14 amino acids. V gave up 6 bases and J gave up 2 bases; unmatched junction bases: 7. CDR3 protein: CASRARQGPYEQYF. The CDR3 region has the DNA TGTGCCAGCAGGGCCCGACAGGGTCCCTACGAGCAGTACTTC.

This chain connects TRBV28 to TRBJ2-7; TRBD1 matches at 8 bases. The germline V gene encodes CDR1 MDHEN and CDR2 SYDVKM. The CDR3 loop spans 12 amino acids. Losses at the gene ends were 6 bases for V and 2 bases for J; bases not matched to a gene: 0. CDR3 nucleotide sequence: TGTGCCAGCAGGGGACAGGCCTACGAGCAGTACTTC. This sequence encodes CASRGQAYEQYF. Full variable domain (rest looked up from reference TRBV28 and TRBJ2-7): DVKVTQSSRYLVKRTGEKVFLECVQDMDHENMFWYRQDPGLGLRLIYFSYDVKMKEKGDIPEGYSVSREKKERFSLILESASTNQTSMYLCASRGQAYEQYFGPGTRLTVT.

The CDR3, as DNA: TGTGCCAGCAGTCCCCTCCACGCCCTAAACACCATATATTTT. Translation: CASSPLHALNTIYF. This chain connects TRBV6-6 to TRBJ1-3; D unresolved. The germline V and J ends were trimmed by 5 bases and 6 bases, with 14 bases remaining between them. The CDR3 is 14 amino acids. From germline, CDR1 is MNHNY and CDR2 SVGAGI (reference sequence).

The genes are TRBV23-1 and TRBJ1-1, with D perhaps matching TRBD1 (5 bases). TRBV23-1 is noted as an ORF with a role that remains uncertain. The V end was cut by 10 bases, the J end by 3 bases, with 12 bases between. CDR3 length equals 12 residues. DNA of the CDR3: TGCGCCACCCAGGGTAGGGACACTGAAGCTTTCTTT. Translated: CATQGRDTEAFF.

The CDR3 sequence is CSVGHQPSEQYF. Written as DNA, the CDR3 is TGCAGCGTTGGACACCAACCCAGCGAGCAGTACTTC. The chain combines TRBV29-1 with TRBJ2-7, with D uncertain. Germline V lookup: CDR1 SQVTM, CDR2 ANQGSEA. This CDR3 contains 12 residues. V was pared by 4 bases and J by 6 bases, with 13 bases between.

This chain connects TRBV7-9 to TRBJ1-5, with 10 bases fitting TRBD1. V shed 7 bases, J shed 5 bases, and the junction held 5 bases outside the gene matches. The CDR3 sequence is 14 residues long. The germline V gene encodes CDR1 SEHNR and CDR2 FQNEAQ (reference sequence). The CDR3 DNA reads as TGTGCCAGCACCCCGGGGACAGGGGATCAGCCCCAGCATTTT. Its translation is CASTPGTGDQPQHF.

The gene calls are TRBV12-3 or TRBV12-4 and TRBJ1-1; 7 bases match TRBD1. This CDR3 spans 14 amino acids. Unmatched junction bases numbered 5, after V lost 7 bases and J lost 0 bases. CDR3 sequence: CASTKTGMNTEAFF. CDR3 coding DNA: TGTGCCAGCACCAAGACAGGGATGAACACTGAAGCTTTCTTT.

This chain joins TRBV6-5 and TRBJ1-3; D not resolved. V was pared by 0 bases and J by 2 bases, with 8 bases between. The germline V gene encodes CDR1 MNHEY and CDR2 SVGAGI. The CDR3 covers 15 residues. The CDR3 DNA is TGTGCCAGCAGTTACTCAATAGCAACTGGAAACACCATATATTTT. Translated: CASSYSIATGNTIYF.

This rearrangement joins TRBV5-1 to TRBJ2-5, with 9 bases matching TRBD1. Germline CDR1 and CDR2: SGHRS and YFSETQ. J gave up 1 base and V 5 bases, and 9 bases lay outside the gene matches. CDR3 length equals 16 residues. In DNA form, the CDR3 reads TGCGCCAGCAGACCAGGGACAGGGTCCTTCCAAGAGACCCAGTACTTC. Amino acids: CASRPGTGSFQETQYF.

The chain carries TRBV9 and TRBJ2-7, with D hard to call. Germline CDR1 reads SGDLS; CDR2 reads YYNGEE. The CDR3 is 13 amino acids. Trimming left V 0 bases short and J 7 bases short, with 11 bases between. CDR3 residues: CASSVDEWAEQYF. The CDR3, as DNA: TGTGCCAGCAGCGTAGATGAGTGGGCTGAGCAGTACTTC.

The chain recombines TRBV7-2 with TRBJ2-7; 12 nucleotides agree with TRBD2. The CDR3 has 19 amino acids. Trimming cost V 0 bases and J 0 bases; bases outside gene matches: 9. Germline lookup yields CDR1 SGHTA and CDR2 FQGNSA. The CDR3 DNA is TGTGCCAGCAGCTTAGCGGGGCTAGCGGGAGGGACTTTCTCCTACGAGCAGTACTTC. This sequence encodes CASSLAGLAGGTFSYEQYF.

The V call is TRBV4-3, the J call TRBJ2-5, with a possible D match to TRBD1 (5 bases). The CDR3 has 16 residues. Germline-derived CDR1 and CDR2 are LGHNA and YSLEER. Trimming removed 1 base at V and 1 base at J, with 13 bases between. The CDR3 region is CASSQVAGRSQETQYF. The CDR3 DNA reads TGCGCCAGCAGCCAAGTGGCAGGGCGTTCCCAAGAGACCCAGTACTTC.

The rearrangement links TRBV19 to TRBJ2-7; 10 nucleotides agree with TRBD1. There are 16 residues in the CDR3. The V and J ends lost 6 bases and 6 bases, in that order; junction bases with no gene match: 14. Per germline, CDR1 LNHDA and CDR2 SQIVND (reference sequence). CDR3 loop: CASSQRRGQGSIEQYF. DNA of the CDR3: TGTGCCAGTAGCCAAAGAAGGGGACAGGGGAGCATCGAGCAGTACTTC.

The chain has TRBV23-1 and TRBJ2-1; D tentatively reads TRBD1 or TRBD2 (6 bases each). TRBV23-1 is identified as an open reading frame with a role that is uncertain. The length of the CDR3 is 17 residues. Trimming took 1 base from V and 2 from J, leaving 15 bases between them. The DNA for the CDR3 is TGCGCCAGCAGTCAATTTCCGGCCGGGGGCCCCTACAATGAGCAGTTCTTC. This gives the protein CASSQFPAGGPYNEQFF.

The chain employs TRBV4-3 and TRBJ1-2; 7 bases line up with TRBD1. J lost 4 bases, V lost 1 base, and 6 bases had no gene match. Germline V gives CDR1 LGHNA, CDR2 YSLEER. The length of the CDR3 is 15 residues. The CDR3 DNA reads TGCGCCAGCAGCCAAGGCAGGGGGGCTATCTATGGCTACACCTTC. As protein: CASSQGRGAIYGYTF.

This chain joins TRBV4-1 and TRBJ2-7; 12 bases agree with TRBD2. The V gene end was trimmed by 1 base and the J gene end by 3 bases; junction bases not matched to a gene: 7. Germline CDR1 MGHRA, CDR2 YSYEKL. The CDR3 is made up of 17 amino acids. The DNA of the CDR3 is TGCGCCAGCAGCCAAGCGGTTCTAGCGGGGGGGCTCTACGAGCAGTACTTC. Its translation is CASSQAVLAGGLYEQYF.

The chain links TRBV20-1 to TRBJ2-4; perhaps D is TRBD1 or TRBD2 (5 bases each). V was pared by 0 bases and J by 0 bases, with 15 bases between. The CDR3 loop spans 17 amino acids. Per germline, CDR1 DFQATT and CDR2 SNEGSKA (reference sequence). The CDR3 protein is CSARDLTGRLAKNIQYF. The CDR3 DNA follows: TGCAGTGCTAGAGATCTTACGGGGCGCCTAGCCAAAAACATTCAGTACTTC.

V usage is TRBV20-1 and J usage is TRBJ1-2, with TRBD1 as a possible D gene (5 bases). The length of the CDR3 is 13 residues. Trimming shortened V by 0 bases and J by 8 bases, and 13 bases separated the two germline ends. Germline lookup yields CDR1 DFQATT and CDR2 SNEGSKA (reference sequence). CDR3 protein: CSAREGPSAGYTF. CDR3 sequence (DNA): TGCAGTGCTAGAGAGGGACCCTCCGCCGGCTACACCTTC.

The V gene is TRBV29-1, the J gene TRBJ1-5; TRBD1 might be the D (5 bases). Germline V gene sequence: CDR1 SQVTM, CDR2 ANQGSEA. This CDR3 spans 14 amino acids. The germline V and J ends were trimmed by 5 bases and 3 bases, with 14 bases remaining between them. The DNA of the CDR3 is TGCAGCGTTTACTTCGAAGGGGACAATCAGCCCCAGCATTTT. It specifies CSVYFEGDNQPQHF.

The chain has TRBV7-2 and TRBJ2-3, with TRBD1 as a possible D gene (7 bases). V lost 0 bases and J 5 bases, leaving 15 bases between the germline ends. CDR3 length equals 16 residues. Germline CDR1 reads SGHTA; CDR2 reads FQGNSA. The CDR3 DNA reads as TGTGCCAGCAGCTTAGCGCCGTGGAGGGGGCAAGATACGCAGTATTTT. It specifies CASSLAPWRGQDTQYF.

The rearrangement joins TRBV24-1 to TRBJ2-7, with D perhaps TRBD2 (5 bases). The CDR3 contains 15 residues. The V gene's germline CDR1 is KGHDR and CDR2 SFDVKD. The V and J ends lost 12 bases and 5 bases respectively, with 25 bases between them. The CDR3 is CARRSGGPGTNEQYF. Written as DNA, the CDR3 is TGTGCCCGGCGGAGTGGTGGGCCGGGAACGAACGAGCAGTACTTC.

The chain joins TRBV6-5 to TRBJ1-1; possible D gene TRBD1, 6 bases. The CDR3 has 14 residues. Trimming cost V 0 bases and J 3 bases, with 8 bases left between them. Germline V gives CDR1 MNHEY, CDR2 SVGAGI. CDR3 region: CASSYSSGDTEAFF. CDR3 nucleotides: TGTGCCAGCAGTTACTCGTCAGGGGACACTGAAGCTTTCTTT.

The chain recombines TRBV6-2 or TRBV6-3 with TRBJ2-1; D is unresolved. CDR3 length: 13 residues. V lost 0 bases to trimming and J lost 6 bases, with 6 bases between them. The germline gives CDR1 MNHEY, CDR2 SVGEGT. CDR3 sequence (DNA): TGTGCCAGCAGTTACTCGGTCCCCAATGAGCAGTTCTTC. It specifies CASSYSVPNEQFF.

This clonotype has only one observation. The rearrangement joins TRBV7-9 to TRBJ2-2; D not certain. Trimming removed 5 bases at V and 6 bases at J, with 10 bases between. The CDR3 extends over 13 amino acids. Germline V lookup: CDR1 SEHNR, CDR2 FQNEAQ (reference sequence). DNA of the CDR3: TGTGCCAGCAGCCAGGTGGGGTCCGGGGAGCTGTTTTTT. Translating gives CASSQVGSGELFF.

The V and J genes are TRBV11-2 and TRBJ2-1; weak D call: TRBD1 (6 bases). This CDR3 comprises 15 residues. Trimming pared 6 bases from V and 8 bases from J, leaving 20 bases between. Looked up from germline, CDR1 is SGHAT and CDR2 is FQNNGV. CDR3 bases: TGTGCCAGCAGGGGACACCAAAACGAGGCCTATGAGCAGTTCTTC. Protein product: CASRGHQNEAYEQFF.

The rearrangement uses TRBV18 and TRBJ2-1; 7 bases map to TRBD2. Germline V gene sequence: CDR1 KGHSH, CDR2 LQKENI. V shed 4 bases, J shed 3 bases, and the junction held 12 bases outside the gene matches. CDR3 size: 17 residues. DNA of the CDR3: TGTGCCAGCTCACGCCGCACTAGCGCGGCAGACTACAATGAGCAGTTCTTC. Translation: CASSRRTSAADYNEQFF.

J is TRBJ2-7 and V is TRBV18, with D tentatively TRBD1 (6 bases). This CDR3 contains 14 residues. Germline CDR1 is KGHSH and CDR2 is LQKENI. The V and J ends lost 2 bases and 4 bases respectively, with 12 bases between them. CDR3 region: CASSPTGQKYEQYF. The CDR3 DNA is TGTGCCAGCTCACCAACGGGACAAAAATACGAGCAGTACTTC. The full variable domain, in which reference TRBV18 and TRBJ2-7 provide the parts outside the CDR3, is NAGVMQNPRHLVRRRGQEARLRCSPMKGHSHVYWYRQLPEEGLKFMVYLQKENIIDESGMPKERFSAEFPKEGPSILRIQQVVRGDSAAYFCASSPTGQKYEQYFGPGTRLTVT.

The rearrangement uses TRBV14 and TRBJ2-2; the match to TRBD1 covers 8 bases. Germline V gene sequence: CDR1 SGHDN, CDR2 FVKESK. J was trimmed by 2 bases and V by 1 base; bases with no gene match: 3. The CDR3 runs 16 residues. The CDR3 reads CASSQVGQGNTGELFF. As DNA, the CDR3 is TGTGCCAGCAGCCAAGTCGGACAGGGCAACACCGGGGAGCTGTTTTTT. Drawing the rest from reference TRBV14 and TRBJ2-2, the complete variable domain is EAGVTQFPSHSVIEKGQTVTLRCDPISGHDNLYWYRRVMGKEIKFLLHFVKESKQDESGMPNNRFLAERTGGTYSTLKVQPAELEDSGVYFCASSQVGQGNTGELFFGEGSRLTVL.

The rearrangement links TRBV30 to TRBJ2-2; D gene unclear. Germline assignment: CDR1 GTSNPN and CDR2 SVGIG (reference sequence). The CDR3 is 12 amino acids. V dropped 1 base and J dropped 7 bases, with 7 bases sitting between them. In nucleotides, the CDR3 is TGTGCCTGGAGTGCGAGAGGCGGGGAGCTGTTTTTT. Translated, it gives CAWSARGGELFF.

The genes are TRBV12-3 or TRBV12-4 and TRBJ2-2; a possible D gene is TRBD1 (6 bases). The CDR3 is 13 amino acids. V lost 3 bases, J lost 9 bases, and 11 bases lay in between. For the CDR3, the DNA is TGTGCCAGCAGTTTGGGACATATCCGGGAGCTGTTTTTT. Its protein is CASSLGHIRELFF.

The gene calls are TRBV6-6 and TRBJ2-1; 10 nucleotides line up with TRBD2. After removal of 3 bases from V and 15 bases from J, the junction contained 17 bases not matched to a gene. Germline loops: CDR1 MNHNY, CDR2 SVGAGI (reference sequence). This CDR3 has 16 amino acids. CDR3: CASSYPSGGKEGWRFF. For the CDR3, the DNA is TGTGCCAGCAGTTATCCTAGCGGGGGCAAAGAGGGGTGGCGGTTCTTC.